This paragraph covers one T cell receptor beta chain sequence. Its matching antigen is unknown. This specimen belongs to a study of T-cell memory formation after mild COVID-19. Study details: Largely donor-specific sequence clusters came from a couple of donors.

Germline trimming cut 0 bases from V and 4 bases from J; bases unmatched to any gene: 3. Germline V gene sequence: CDR1 SGDLS, CDR2 YYNGEE. The length of the CDR3 is 16 residues. Whole-study results and caveats: Cross-reactive memory appears to have joined, as suggested by some responding clones showing up in pre-infection memory. Contracting clones from day 15 to 85 had balanced CD4/CD8; later expanders favoured CD4+. Shrinking CD4+ clones were chiefly CM and EM; CD8+ ones were chiefly EMRA.

TCRdb re-derived calls from the 5' RACE reads in MiXCR, one entry per CDR3 protein. Among hundreds of thousands of distinct CDR3 sequences listed, about a fifth were seen once. This clonotype was sampled from an adult woman who had mild COVID-19 (a few samples of this study predate the infection). Cell type and time point are not known. The rearrangement links TRBV9 to TRBJ2-1; TRBD2 matches 11 bases. The specimen was PBMCs or a T cell subset sorted from them (not recorded which). For the CDR3, the DNA is TGTGCCAGCAGCGTAGCTACTAGCGGGAGTTACAATGAGCAGTTCTTC. It is translated as CASSVATSGSYNEQFF. The full variable domain, in which reference TRBV9 and TRBJ2-1 provide the parts outside the CDR3, is DSGVTQTPKHLITATGQRVTLRCSPRSGDLSVYWYQQSLDQGLQFLIQYYNGEERAKGNILERFSAQQFPDLHSELNLSSLELGDSALYFCASSVATSGSYNEQFFGPGTRLTVL.